The 29 T cell receptor beta chains below come from one sample, sequenced in a study of vaccination and CD4 T cells after COVID-19. No antigen is known for these receptors. Sequencing of the DNA from cultured CD4+ T cells was carried out with the Oncomine TCR Beta short-read assay. In TCRdb, the PCR reads were re-called with MiXCR into one record per CDR3 protein. Among roughly 22,000 distinct CDR3 sequences listed, approximately 32% were seen once. Indicated treatment: approximately 9-day PBMC culture with coronavirus spike peptide pools or control peptides (ViraFEST assay). Sequencing was performed on cultured CD4+ T cells from blood. Source of these receptors: a human donor with COVID-19.

The chain employs TRBV18 and TRBJ1-2; D is unresolved. Trimming left V 3 bases short and J 5 bases short, with 13 bases between. The CDR3 covers 14 residues. CDR1 KGHSH and CDR2 LQKENI come from the germline V gene. The CDR3 DNA reads as TGTGCCAGCTCACCCGACCTCCCCGTTTATGGCTACACCTTC. Translating gives CASSPDLPVYGYTF.

V gene TRBV7-2 combines with J gene TRBJ2-6; no definite D call. V was shortened by 4 bases and J by 1 base, with 2 bases between the two germline ends. CDR1 is SGHTA, CDR2 FQGNSA, per germline. The CDR3 runs 13 residues. The CDR3 region has the DNA TGTGCCAGCAGCTGGTCTGGGGCCAACGTCCTGACTTTC. Translating it yields CASSWSGANVLTF.

The chain is built from TRBV30 and TRBJ1-1; D gene uncertain. The CDR3 contains 13 residues. Germline V gene sequence: CDR1 GTSNPN, CDR2 SVGIG (reference sequence). V gave up 2 bases and J gave up 0 bases, with 7 bases separating them. CDR3 in DNA: TGTGCCTGGAGTTGGCAGATGAACACTGAAGCTTTCTTT. Amino acid sequence: CAWSWQMNTEAFF.

The chain couples TRBV7-3 to TRBJ2-5; D perhaps matches TRBD2 (5 bases). With 6 bases removed from V and 5 bases from J, the gap between germline ends came to 13 bases. Germline CDR1 is SGHTA and CDR2 is FQGTGA. The CDR3 sequence is 13 residues long. The CDR3 nucleotides are TGTGCCAGCAGTCGTAGCGTAGAGGAGACCCAGTACTTC. Translated: CASSRSVEETQYF.

The chain carries TRBV28 and TRBJ2-2; TRBD2 matches at 11 bases. The V and J ends lost 6 bases and 8 bases, in that order; junction bases with no gene match: 5. CDR3 size: 14 residues. From germline, CDR1 is MDHEN and CDR2 SYDVKM. This chain's CDR3 is CASRARTSGGELFF. Here the CDR3 DNA reads TGTGCCAGCAGGGCCAGGACTAGCGGGGGGGAGCTGTTTTTT.

This clonotype was found a few times. J is TRBJ2-1 and V is TRBV6-1, with 9 bases that match TRBD2. The trim removed 3 bases at V and 9 bases at J, leaving 12 bases unmatched. CDR1 is MNHNS, CDR2 SASEGT, per germline. The CDR3 is 16 amino acids. The DNA for the CDR3 is TGTGCCAGCAGTGATAGGGGCGGGGGGGCCCATAGTGAGCAGTTCTTC. Translated: CASSDRGGGAHSEQFF.

This chain links TRBV19 with TRBJ2-5, with TRBD2 identical over 9 bases. V gave up 0 bases and J gave up 6 bases; unmatched junction bases: 8. Germline lookup yields CDR1 LNHDA and CDR2 SQIVND (reference sequence). This CDR3 has 16 residues. The CDR3 DNA reads TGTGCCAGTAGTATAGACCCCACGGGACTAGCTAAGACCCAGTACTTC. The encoded protein is CASSIDPTGLAKTQYF.

This clonotype was observed a handful of times. The chain uses TRBV6-5 and TRBJ2-7; D unclear. This CDR3 contains 15 residues. V shed 4 bases and J shed 3 bases, with 16 bases lying between them. In germline, CDR1 is MNHEY, CDR2 SVGAGI. CDR3 residues: CASSLGQGVYYEQYF. Here the CDR3 DNA reads TGTGCCAGCAGTTTAGGTCAAGGAGTTTACTACGAGCAGTACTTC.

This clonotype was recorded a few times. This chain links TRBV30 with TRBJ2-5; D may be TRBD1 or TRBD2 (5 bases each). The CDR3 runs to 13 residues. Germline values: CDR1 GTSNPN, CDR2 SVGIG (reference sequence). Trimming shortened V by 0 bases and J by 5 bases, and 10 bases separated the two germline ends. Written as DNA, the CDR3 is TGTGCCTGGAGTGTTAGGGGCGGGGAGACCCAGTACTTC. Translating it yields CAWSVRGGETQYF.

The chain couples TRBV11-3 to TRBJ1-4; tentative D call: TRBD1 (6 bases). CDR3 length equals 13 residues. Looked up from germline, CDR1 is SGHNT and CDR2 is YENEEA. The V end was cut by 5 bases, the J end by 5 bases, with 9 bases between. CDR3 loop: CASSPGQNEKLFF. In DNA form, the CDR3 reads TGTGCCAGCAGCCCCGGACAGAATGAAAAACTGTTTTTT.

This clonotype was recorded a few times. The chain combines TRBV20-1 with TRBJ1-5, with D possibly TRBD1 on 5 matching bases. This CDR3 is 15 amino acids long. In germline, CDR1 is DFQATT, CDR2 SNEGSKA (reference sequence). V was clipped by 0 bases and J by 3 bases, with 12 bases between them. The CDR3 loop is CSARERGQVNQPQHF. CDR3 in DNA: TGCAGTGCTAGAGAACGAGGACAAGTCAATCAGCCCCAGCATTTT.

The J gene is TRBJ2-1, the V gene TRBV29-1; D unclear. Per germline, CDR1 SQVTM and CDR2 ANQGSEA. The CDR3 has 10 amino acids. Trimming cost V 7 bases and J 5 bases, with 6 bases left between them. In nucleotides, the CDR3 is TGCAGCGCAGACCACAATGAGCAGTTCTTC. Translation: CSADHNEQFF.

V and J are TRBV28 and TRBJ1-6; weak D call: TRBD1 (5 bases). The CDR3 is 14 residues long. Per germline, CDR1 MDHEN and CDR2 SYDVKM. Trimming removed 3 bases at V and 9 bases at J, with 12 bases between. CDR3 in amino acids: CASSLTLGPSPLHF. The DNA for the CDR3 is TGTGCCAGCAGTTTGACGCTGGGGCCTTCACCCCTCCACTTT. The whole variable domain, remainder taken from reference TRBV28 and TRBJ1-6, is DVKVTQSSRYLVKRTGEKVFLECVQDMDHENMFWYRQDPGLGLRLIYFSYDVKMKEKGDIPEGYSVSREKKERFSLILESASTNQTSMYLCASSLTLGPSPLHFGNGTRLTVT.

The V call is TRBV9, the J call TRBJ2-1, with 9 bases matching TRBD1. Germline V gene sequence: CDR1 SGDLS, CDR2 YYNGEE. With V trimmed by 2 bases and J by 3 bases, 3 bases remained unmatched. The CDR3 is made up of 15 amino acids. The CDR3 DNA reads as TGTGCCAGCAGCGTTGGGACAGGGTTCTACAATGAGCAGTTCTTC. It specifies CASSVGTGFYNEQFF.

The sample holds a few counts of this clonotype. The V call is TRBV5-4, the J call TRBJ1-6; possibly TRBD1 for D (5 bases). V lost 4 bases, J lost 10 bases, and 18 bases lay in between. Germline V gene sequence: CDR1 SGHNT, CDR2 YYREEE (reference sequence). The CDR3 covers 15 residues. The CDR3 region has the DNA TGTGCCAGCAGCGCTCAACTGGGGGAATTCTCACCCCTCCACTTT. The encoded protein is CASSAQLGEFSPLHF. The full variable domain, in which reference TRBV5-4 and TRBJ1-6 provide the parts outside the CDR3, is ETGVTQSPTHLIKTRGQQVTLRCSSQSGHNTVSWYQQALGQGPQFIFQYYREEENGRGNFPPRFSGLQFPNYSSELNVNALELDDSALYLCASSAQLGEFSPLHFGNGTRLTVT.

The chain carries TRBV20-1 and TRBJ1-5, with 7 nucleotides matching TRBD1. This CDR3 contains 14 residues. With 5 bases clipped from V and 2 bases from J, the junction kept 6 bases outside the gene matches. Germline V gives CDR1 DFQATT, CDR2 SNEGSKA (reference sequence). As DNA, the CDR3 is TGCAGTGCTTCCCGGGACAGCGGCAATCAGCCCCAGCATTTT. This translates into CSASRDSGNQPQHF.

The V and J genes are TRBV11-2 and TRBJ2-1; D not resolved. Germline assignment: CDR1 SGHAT and CDR2 FQNNGV. The CDR3 is 14 residues long. V lost 1 base and J 3 bases, leaving 7 bases between the germline ends. The CDR3, as DNA: TGTGCCAGCAGCTTAGTGGCCCTCTACAATGAGCAGTTCTTC. It translates to CASSLVALYNEQFF.

This clonotype occurred a few times. The rearrangement uses TRBV6-1 and TRBJ1-3; D is unresolved. Between the trimmed V and J ends, which lost 2 bases and 1 base, there was a span of 12 bases. CDR1 is MNHNS, CDR2 SASEGT, per germline. The CDR3 has 16 amino acids. CDR3 loop: CASSEPRGISGNTIYF. In nucleotides, the CDR3 is TGTGCCAGCAGTGAACCGAGAGGGATATCTGGAAACACCATATATTTT.

A few counts support this clonotype. The CDR3 here is CSALHGTNTEAFF. CDR3 in DNA: TGCAGTGCTTTACATGGGACAAACACTGAAGCTTTCTTT. The rearrangement uses TRBV20-1 and TRBJ1-1; tentatively, D is TRBD1 (6 bases). CDR1 is DFQATT and CDR2 is SNEGSKA in the germline V gene (reference sequence). Deletions cut 5 bases from V and 2 bases from J, with 12 bases between. The CDR3 sequence is 13 residues long.

This clonotype was observed a few times. J is TRBJ2-2 and V is TRBV11-2; no firm D call. The CDR3 is 14 residues long. V shed 9 bases and J shed 5 bases, with 16 bases lying between them. Germline V gives CDR1 SGHAT, CDR2 FQNNGV. The CDR3 DNA follows: TGTGCCAGTCTAAACCGATTGGGGACCGGGGAGCTGTTTTTT. It yields the protein CASLNRLGTGELFF.

This clonotype is judged medium-sized. The genes are TRBV19 and TRBJ1-4; D gene unclear. Trimming removed 9 bases at V and 3 bases at J, with 14 bases between. CDR3 length: 14 residues. Per the germline V gene, CDR1 is LNHDA and CDR2 is SQIVND (reference sequence). CDR3 amino acids: CASLATVPNEKLFF. The CDR3 nucleotides read TGTGCCAGCCTCGCTACCGTGCCTAATGAAAAACTGTTTTTT. The variable domain in full, with the rest retrieved from reference TRBV19 and TRBJ1-4, is DGGITQSPKYLFRKEGQNVTLSCEQNLNHDAMYWYRQDPGQGLRLIYYSQIVNDFQKGDIAEGYSVSREKKESFPLTVTSAQKNPTAFYLCASLATVPNEKLFFGSGTQLSVL.

This clonotype was counted between two and nine times. V and J are TRBV20-1 and TRBJ1-4; D is possibly TRBD1 (6 bases). The V end lost 2 bases, the J end lost 7 bases, and 14 bases lay between the germline ends. Germline CDR1 DFQATT, CDR2 SNEGSKA (reference sequence). This CDR3 spans 14 amino acids. For the CDR3, the DNA is TGCAGTGCTAGATCGGATCGAGGGGGTGAAAAACTGTTTTTT. Translated: CSARSDRGGEKLFF.

The V and J genes are TRBV20-1 and TRBJ1-6, with D hard to call. This CDR3 region has 13 residues. V was shortened by 3 bases and J by 8 bases, with 11 bases between the two germline ends. Germline V gene sequence: CDR1 DFQATT, CDR2 SNEGSKA (reference sequence). The CDR3 bases are TGCAGTGCTAGTTCTACCCTCGATTCACCCCTCCACTTT. It specifies CSASSTLDSPLHF.

This chain joins TRBV5-4 and TRBJ1-6; D gene unclear. The germline CDR1 and CDR2 sequences are SGHNT and YYREEE (reference sequence). This CDR3 spans 14 amino acids. V was trimmed by 0 bases and J by 6 bases, leaving 7 bases between them. CDR3 in amino acids: CASSLAFTNSPLHF. CDR3 nucleotide sequence: TGTGCCAGCAGCTTGGCCTTCACTAATTCACCCCTCCACTTT.

This chain joins TRBV9 and TRBJ2-5; possibly TRBD2 for D (6 bases). The CDR3 contains 13 residues. Trimming stripped 3 bases from V and 5 bases from J, with 11 bases between. The germline CDR1 and CDR2 sequences are SGDLS and YYNGEE. Here the CDR3 reads CASSGTSLETQYF. The CDR3 DNA is TGTGCCAGCAGCGGAACTAGCTTGGAGACCCAGTACTTC.

This chain uses TRBV10-3 with TRBJ2-2, with D possibly called TRBD1 or TRBD2 (5 bases each). Trimming stripped 8 bases from V and 1 base from J, with 11 bases between. This CDR3 region has 14 residues. Germline CDR1 reads ENHRY; CDR2 reads SYGVKD. This CDR3 is CAIAWDGNTGELFF. The CDR3 DNA follows: TGTGCCATCGCTTGGGACGGGAACACCGGGGAGCTGTTTTTT.

The rearrangement joins TRBV10-3 to TRBJ2-2; 7 positions match TRBD2. This CDR3 region has 12 residues. The ends lost 8 bases at V and 5 bases at J; junction bases unmatched: 2. Germline V gene data show CDR1 as ENHRY and CDR2 as SYGVKD. In DNA form, the CDR3 reads TGTGCCATCGGGCGGGGGACCGGGGAGCTGTTTTTT. Translating it yields CAIGRGTGELFF.

CDR3 loop: CSARTGNYGYTF. CDR3 nucleotides: TGCAGTGCCCGGACAGGAAATTATGGCTACACCTTC. V gene TRBV20-1 combines with J gene TRBJ1-2; 7 bases map to TRBD1. The ends lost 6 bases at V and 5 bases at J; junction bases unmatched: 6. The CDR3 runs to 12 residues. Germline V lookup: CDR1 DFQATT, CDR2 SNEGSKA (reference sequence).

Only a few counts were recorded for this clonotype. V gene TRBV19 combines with J gene TRBJ1-1; TRBD1 matches 9 bases. CDR3 length: 12 amino acids. The V and J ends lost 1 base and 12 bases, in that order; junction bases with no gene match: 3. From germline, CDR1 is LNHDA and CDR2 SQIVND (reference sequence). Written as DNA, the CDR3 is TGTGCCAGTAGTATAGGGACAGGGGAACCTTTCTTT. Encoded protein: CASSIGTGEPFF.